Listed below are T cell receptor beta chains from one sample, sequenced in a study of spatial heterogeneity in lung cancer. TCRdb re-derived calls from the 5' RACE reads in MiXCR, one entry per CDR3 protein. The data hold under 25,000 distinct CDR3 sequences, with roughly 7% observed a single time. Sequencing was performed on PBMCs, taken at surgery. These receptors all come from a male donor with early-stage non-small cell lung cancer. Both conserved end residues are part of each CDR3. D genes are given only for firm matches. Clone size is shown for a subset of rows, as once, few, many or a class of expanded clone.

>many|TRBD1|TRBV18|TRBJ2-3|16
CASSPPPDRGEDTQYF
TGTGCCAGCTCACCACCCCCGGACAGGGGTGAGGATACGCAGTATTTT
>many|TRBD1|TRBV7-9|TRBJ2-5|14
CASSSGTGDETQYF
TGTGCCAGCAGCTCCGGGACAGGGGATGAGACCCAGTACTTC
>many|.|TRBV5-6|TRBJ2-7|14
CASSRGLLAARQYF
TGTGCCAGCAGCCGCGGTCTGCTAGCCGCGAGGCAGTACTTC
>many|.|TRBV5-1|TRBJ1-5|14
CASSLDTESQPQHF
TGCGCCAGCAGCTTGGACACGGAATCTCAGCCCCAGCATTTT
>medium-sized|.|TRBV4-1|TRBJ2-7|17
CASSLAAGAGVPYEQYF
TGCGCCAGCAGTCTGGCCGCCGGTGCGGGCGTCCCCTACGAGCAGTACTTC
>.|.|TRBV12-3/TRBV12-4|TRBJ2-5|13
CASSPDLQETQYF
TGTGCCAGCAGTCCCGACCTTCAAGAGACCCAGTACTTC
>many|TRBD1|TRBV11-2|TRBJ2-1|15
CASSSTGQTYNEQFF
TGTGCCAGCAGCTCCACGGGACAGACCTACAATGAGCAGTTCTTC
>many|.|TRBV2|TRBJ1-5|17
CASSVRRGQYSNQPQHF
TGTGCCAGCAGTGTTCGCCGGGGGCAATATAGCAATCAGCCCCAGCATTTT
>many|.|TRBV5-1|TRBJ2-7|14
CASSLAGGDYEQYF
TGCGCCAGCAGCTTGGCGGGCGGGGACTACGAGCAGTACTTC
>medium-sized|.|TRBV28|TRBJ1-1|11
CASTSLSGAFF
TGTGCCAGCACCTCTCTAAGTGGGGCTTTCTTT
>many|.|TRBV27|TRBJ2-7|13
CASTSWRTYEQYF
TGTGCCAGCACATCATGGCGAACCTACGAGCAGTACTTC
>many|TRBD1|TRBV5-1|TRBJ2-7|16
CASSGGFGQDYYEQYF
TGCGCCAGCAGCGGGGGATTTGGACAGGATTACTACGAGCAGTACTTC
>many|.|TRBV7-9|TRBJ2-7|12
CASSSRTNEQYF
TGTGCCAGCAGCTCGCGTACCAACGAGCAGTACTTC
>many|TRBD1|TRBV5-1|TRBJ1-6|14
CASRPDRGPSPLHF
TGCGCCAGCAGACCGGACAGGGGGCCTTCACCCCTCCACTTT
>many|.|TRBV5-5|TRBJ2-2|14
CASTSPGGRTGLFF
TGTGCCAGCACCTCTCCTGGGGGCAGGACGGGGCTGTTTTTT
>many|.|TRBV21-1|TRBJ2-1|15
CASSNHRGHYNEQFF
TGTGCCAGCAGCAACCACAGGGGGCACTACAATGAGCAGTTCTTC
>many|.|TRBV18|TRBJ2-1|16
CASSRPTRDRSHEQFF
TGTGCCAGCTCAAGGCCCACGCGCGACAGGTCGCATGAGCAGTTCTTC
>many|.|TRBV28|TRBJ1-5|15
CASSRTDSFNQPQHF
TGTGCCAGCAGCCGTACGGACAGCTTCAATCAGCCCCAGCATTTT
>.|.|TRBV6-1|TRBJ1-5|15
CASSEVGGPGQPQHF
TGTGCCAGCAGTGAAGTCGGGGGGCCGGGTCAGCCCCAGCATTTT
>few|.|TRBV18|TRBJ2-3|14
CASSPPAGTDTQYF
TGTGCCAGCTCACCACCCGCAGGCACAGATACGCAGTATTTT
>.|TRBD2|TRBV27|TRBJ2-1|15
CASSLSSGAYNEQFF
TGTGCCAGCAGTTTAAGTAGCGGGGCCTACAATGAGCAGTTCTTC
>many|.|TRBV15|TRBJ1-1|11
CAVHTNTEAFF
TGTGCCGTCCACACGAACACTGAAGCTTTCTTT
>.|.|TRBV28|TRBJ1-4|15
CASSLTVSTNEKLFF
TGTGCCAGCAGTTTAACGGTTTCAACTAATGAAAAACTGTTTTTT
>many|TRBD2|TRBV20-1|TRBJ2-3|15
CSATRGLAEEGTQYF
TGCAGTGCTACCCGAGGACTAGCGGAGGAGGGTACGCAGTATTTT
>many|TRBD1|TRBV19|TRBJ1-3|18
CASSIRDRGLRAGNTIYF
TGTGCCAGTAGTATTCGGGACAGGGGTCTTCGAGCCGGAAACACCATATATTTT
>many|TRBD1|TRBV5-1|TRBJ1-1|15
CASSLKGQGNTEAFF
TGCGCCAGCAGCTTGAAGGGACAGGGGAACACTGAAGCTTTCTTT
>once|TRBD1|TRBV6-1|TRBJ2-1|17
CASSEFWGQGARNEQFF
TGTGCCAGCAGTGAATTTTGGGGACAGGGGGCTAGAAATGAGCAGTTCTTC
>many|TRBD1|TRBV2|TRBJ2-7|15
CASSDNGQGTYEQYF
TGTGCCAGCAGTGATAACGGACAGGGGACCTACGAGCAGTACTTC
>medium-sized|.|TRBV3-1|TRBJ2-7|17
CASSQDFSMTASYEQYF
TGTGCCAGCAGCCAAGATTTCTCGATGACAGCCTCCTACGAGCAGTACTTC
>many|.|TRBV29-1|TRBJ1-6|12
CSARTEGETLHF
TGCAGCGCAAGGACAGAGGGAGAGACCCTCCACTTT
>many|.|TRBV2|TRBJ2-1|15
CASSESEGSLGEQFF
TGTGCCAGCAGTGAATCTGAGGGGTCCCTGGGTGAGCAGTTCTTC
>once|TRBD1|TRBV6-1|TRBJ2-3|15
CASRAGQGRADTQYF
TGTGCCAGCAGAGCGGGACAGGGACGGGCAGATACGCAGTATTTT
>few|.|TRBV6-2/TRBV6-3|TRBJ2-5|13
CASTWARQETQYF
TGTGCCAGCACATGGGCCCGCCAAGAGACCCAGTACTTC
>many|TRBD2|TRBV7-3|TRBJ2-2|15
CASRRAGQNTGELFF
TGTGCCAGCAGAAGAGCGGGGCAGAACACCGGGGAGCTGTTTTTT
>many|.|TRBV7-3|TRBJ1-1|14
CASSLKGAFTEAFF
TGTGCCAGCAGCTTAAAAGGGGCGTTCACTGAAGCTTTCTTC
>many|.|TRBV21-1|TRBJ2-3|12
CASSKERCTQYF
TGTGCCAGCAGCAAAGAGAGGTGTACGCAGTATTTT
>many|.|TRBV12-3/TRBV12-4|TRBJ2-5|15
CASSLGTFPGETQYF
TGTGCCAGCAGTTTAGGGACTTTTCCGGGCGAGACCCAGTACTTC
>.|.|TRBV6-1|TRBJ1-2|14
CASSLGRLNYGYTF
TGTGCCAGCAGTTTGGGGCGCTTGAACTATGGCTACACCTTC
>few|TRBD1|TRBV18|TRBJ1-5|15
CASSPMGQGKQPQHF
TGTGCCAGCTCACCAATGGGACAGGGGAAACAGCCCCAGCATTTT
>medium-sized|.|TRBV28|TRBJ2-6|16
CASLPGHFSGANVLTF
TGTGCCAGCCTTCCTGGACACTTCTCTGGGGCCAACGTCCTGACTTTC